What follows describes a single T cell receptor (beta chain). Its antigen is not yet known. Per-base qualities were not stored, and no clone one base away is much larger. The donors were healthy, HIV-negative adults with no recently reported acute infections or vaccinations. Every donor was a Caucasian adult residing in Nashville, Tennessee, USA. CD4+ T cells were enriched through magnetic negative selection, after which naive cells were positively selected on CD45RA and the remaining negative fraction served as the memory subset. After blood collection by leukapheresis, PBMCs were isolated using Ficoll-Histopaque density gradient centrifugation and then cryopreserved in the vapor phase of liquid nitrogen. Analytical flow cytometry was used to check the purity and quantity of each magnetically sorted T cell population. Genomic DNA was isolated from every sorted fraction and measured by UV absorbance on a Nanodrop 2000c.

Using the deep immunoSEQ assay, multiplex PCR amplified TCR CDR3 regions from genomic DNA. For each cell subset, the extracted genomic DNA was distributed evenly across all wells of several immunoSEQ 96-well plates, and each plate served as one replicate. For sorted subsets, approximately 200 ng of genomic DNA, equivalent to some 30,000 T cell genomes, went into each replicate PCR. Purified libraries were measured with a Qubit 3.0 fluorometer, size-checked on a Bioanalyzer 2100, and measured again with the KAPA Library Quantification kit. A separate single-read 150-cycle Illumina NextSeq 550 flow cell was used to sequence each immunoSEQ 96-well plate. Processing in the source paper ran as follows. Because only junctional sequences without quality scores were contained in the immunoSEQ output, filtering matching that applied to full-length reads could not be performed. Sequences were annotated with PyIR, a Python wrapper for IgBLAST v1.9, and V/J genes and CDR3 were assigned using IMGT germline references. Reads were removed for weak V/J assignments (E-value above 1e-6), missing CDR3, stop codons, out-of-frame junctions, or ambiguous translated residues. V3J clonotypes were defined as sequences sharing the same inferred V gene, J gene, and CDR3 amino acid sequence. Percentage overlap between repertoires was computed as shared unique clonotypes divided by the size of the smaller repertoire. RTK rarefaction, the Chao1 estimator, and Recon v2.1 estimates of unobserved clonotypes were used to assess repertoire richness. For all TCRbeta clonotypes obtained by the gDNA method from a few donors, generation probabilities were computed with OLGA. Here the immuneACCESS table is served through TCRdb, limited to in-frame sequences with V and J called. Missing clones are a known gap in these copies; in checked studies unresolved V genes cover under half, and the rest lacks a known reason. V, J and clone size were drawn from that table, and D and trimming were deduced from the DNA. The sample includes fewer than 2.5 million clones, with approximately 93% observed a single time. Roughly 0.39% of the sample rests with the top ten.

This sample was included in a study of shared clonotypes between healthy human individuals (dated by TCRdb to 2018 to 2021). In the study overall: The cohort included three men and a couple of women between 18 and 49 years of age. To estimate repertoire size and how much clonotype sharing occurs between individuals, the study deeply sequenced the blood TCR repertoires of several healthy adults. For each donor, CD4 naive and CD4 memory were each run on three plates, CD8 naive on two plates, and CD8 memory on one plate. Libraries were prepared and TCR repertoires were sequenced by different laboratories using diverse techniques, in order to increase sequencing depth and limit assay-specific biases. Leukapheresis yielded between about 0.9 and 10 billion PBMCs per donor. The paper's findings and limits, for the study overall: Compared with non-shared clonotypes, clonotypes shared by all four sorted-subset donors had higher generation probabilities. Larger estimated clonotype richness was generally found for naive subsets than for memory subsets. The small number of donors limited the genetic and exposure-history diversity represented. When a handful of donors were compared, the shared fraction of clonotypes was 5% to 6.5% for naive CD4, approximately 3.3% for naive CD8, 2% to 2.5% for memory CD4, and 0.4% for memory CD8. Sampling was limited to blood, and TCR repertoires in tissue likely differ from TCR repertoires in blood. Even with the large sequencing depth, rarefaction of the sorted-subset datasets indicated that sequencing was incomplete. Pairwise subsampling indicated that sequencing depth was expected to affect the degree of clonotype sharing among donors.

The CDR3 has 17 amino acids, counting the end cysteine and phenylalanine. CDR3 DNA is the only sequence kept; it has 51 bases, read in frame from the first base. Looking up the germline V gene yields CDR1 MGHRA and CDR2 YSYEKL. From V the trimming removes 3 bases and from J it removes 7 bases, while the gene matches leave 14 bases of the junction unaccounted for. This sequence was found in a man in his late teens or twenties in good health. Some clones in this sample may be carry-over from other donors' samples. The sequenced material came from naive CD4+ T cells from PBMCs. Taken with the paper, the label for cell subset or site translates to: CD45RA+ positively selected. Here the chain combines TRBV4-1 and TRBJ2-1; 8 of the junction bases match TRBD2. The DNA reads as follows: TGCGCCAGCAGCCAGGTGAAAGGACTAGCTTTCAGAAATGAGCAGTTCTTC. Its coded protein is CASSQVKGLAFRNEQFF.